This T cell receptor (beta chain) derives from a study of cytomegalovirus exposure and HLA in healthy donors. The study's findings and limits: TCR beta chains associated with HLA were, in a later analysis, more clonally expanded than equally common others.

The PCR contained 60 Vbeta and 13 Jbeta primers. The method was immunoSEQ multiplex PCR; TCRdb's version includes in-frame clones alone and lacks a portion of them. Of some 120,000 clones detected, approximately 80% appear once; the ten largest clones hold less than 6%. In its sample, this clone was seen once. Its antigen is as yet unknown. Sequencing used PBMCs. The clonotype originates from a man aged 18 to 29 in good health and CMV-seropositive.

CDR3 in DNA: TGTGCCAGCAGTGAATCGCACAGTAATGAAAAACTGTTTTTT. Protein sequence: CASSESHSNEKLFF. The V and J genes are TRBV25-1 and TRBJ1-4; no definite D call. CDR3 length: 14 residues. V lost 1 base and J 4 bases, leaving 7 bases between the germline ends. In germline, CDR1 is MGHDK, CDR2 SYGVNS. Full variable domain (rest looked up from reference TRBV25-1 and TRBJ1-4): EADIYQTPRYLVIGTGKKITLECSQTMGHDKMYWYQQDPGMELHLIHYSYGVNSTEKGDLSSESTVSRIRTEHFPLTLESARPSHTSQYLCASSESHSNEKLFFGSGTQLSVL.